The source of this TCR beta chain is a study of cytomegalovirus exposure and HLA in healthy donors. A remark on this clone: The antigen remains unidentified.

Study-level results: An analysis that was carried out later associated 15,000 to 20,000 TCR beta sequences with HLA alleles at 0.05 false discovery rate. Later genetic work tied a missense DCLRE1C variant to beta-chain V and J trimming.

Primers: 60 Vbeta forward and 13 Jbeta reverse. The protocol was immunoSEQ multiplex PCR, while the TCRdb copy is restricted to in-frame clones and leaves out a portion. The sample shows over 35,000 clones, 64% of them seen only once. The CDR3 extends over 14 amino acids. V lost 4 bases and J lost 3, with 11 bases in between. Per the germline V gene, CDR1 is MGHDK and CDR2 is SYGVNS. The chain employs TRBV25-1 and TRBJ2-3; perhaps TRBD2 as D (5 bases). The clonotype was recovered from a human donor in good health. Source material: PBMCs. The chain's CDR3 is CASSAPGSTDTQYF. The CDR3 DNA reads TGTGCCAGCAGTGCCCCGGGGAGTACAGATACGCAGTATTTT.